This is a list of T cell receptor beta chains from one sample in a study of cytomegalovirus exposure and HLA in healthy donors. Generated by immunoSEQ multiplex PCR, the TCRdb table keeps only in-frame clones and is missing some. The table lists fewer than 110,000 clones, approximately 72% of them singletons, with less than 3.5% in the top ten. The sequencing sample was made of PBMCs. These receptors were taken from a woman between 50 and 59 years old in good health and CMV-seronegative. Each CDR3 is given with its conserved first and last residue. The D gene is left open where the match is weak. Not every row has a clone size; where given, it reads once, few, many or a size class.

V	J	D	size	CDR3	DNA
TRBV7-9	TRBJ2-7	TRBD1	few	CASSRDLGRGRYEQYF	TGTGCCAGCAGCAGAGATCTAGGCAGGGGGCGTTACGAGCAGTACTTC
TRBV11-2	TRBJ2-5	TRBD1	.	CASSPMTGGLGETQYF	TGTGCCAGCAGCCCCATGACAGGGGGCCTCGGAGAGACCCAGTACTTC
TRBV7-8	TRBJ2-2	.	.	CASSLARATGELFF	TGTGCCAGCAGCTTAGCGAGAGCCACCGGGGAGCTGTTTTTT
TRBV7-9	TRBJ2-6	.	.	CASQTVQGGEGSGANVLTF	TGTGCCAGCCAGACCGTCCAGGGGGGAGAAGGCTCTGGGGCCAACGTCCTGACTTTC
TRBV2	TRBJ2-4	.	.	CASSEYGQAIQNIQYF	TGTGCCAGCAGTGAATACGGACAAGCCATTCAAAACATTCAGTACTTC
TRBV30	TRBJ2-3	TRBD2	.	CAWSVGGGASDTQYF	TGTGCCTGGAGTGTTGGCGGGGGGGCCTCCGATACGCAGTATTTT
TRBV15	TRBJ1-2	.	.	CATSSRTVTNYGYTF	TGTGCCACCAGCAGCCGGACAGTTACTAACTATGGCTACACCTTC
TRBV7-9	TRBJ1-2	TRBD1	.	CASSLPKQGALGYTF	TGTGCCAGCAGCTTACCTAAACAGGGGGCGCTTGGCTACACCTTC
TRBV5-1	TRBJ1-1	.	.	CASSLRQVMSTEAFF	TGCGCCAGCAGCCTCCGGCAGGTCATGAGCACTGAAGCTTTCTTT
TRBV2	TRBJ2-1	TRBD2	.	CASRLAGLSYNEQFF	TGTGCCAGCAGGTTAGCGGGGCTCTCCTACAATGAGCAGTTCTTC
TRBV27	TRBJ2-4	TRBD1	few	CASKTQGARQYF	TGTGCCAGCAAGACACAGGGGGCGCGCCAGTACTTC
TRBV25-1	TRBJ2-3	.	.	CASSELSDTQYF	TGTGCCAGCAGTGAACTCTCAGATACGCAGTATTTT
TRBV15	TRBJ2-7	TRBD2	.	CATSRDLGLAGVSYEQYF	TGTGCCACCAGCAGAGACCTAGGACTAGCGGGAGTATCCTACGAGCAGTACTTC
TRBV18	TRBJ2-7	.	.	CASSPAEHPVGQYF	TGTGCCAGCTCACCCGCGGAACACCCGGTAGGGCAGTACTTC
TRBV2	TRBJ2-7	.	.	CASMRAPYEQYF	TGTGCCAGCATGCGGGCGCCCTACGAGCAGTACTTC
TRBV5-1	TRBJ2-3	TRBD1	.	CASRRQGAFTDTQYF	TGCGCCAGCCGCAGACAGGGGGCATTTACAGATACGCAGTATTTT
TRBV29-1	TRBJ2-3	TRBD2	.	CSVAPLFGGVSSTDTQYF	TGCAGCGTTGCTCCCTTGTTTGGGGGGGTCTCAAGCACAGATACGCAGTATTTT
TRBV10-3	TRBJ2-1	TRBD2	.	CAISEHSGDTYNEQFF	TGTGCCATCAGTGAGCATAGCGGGGATACCTACAATGAGCAGTTCTTC
TRBV6-1	TRBJ2-1	TRBD2	.	CASSHPGLAGGQFF	TGTGCCAGCAGTCACCCGGGACTAGCGGGCGGGCAGTTCTTC
TRBV6-4	TRBJ2-3	TRBD1	.	CASRSGTGDADTQYF	TGTGCCAGCCGATCCGGGACAGGGGATGCAGATACGCAGTATTTT
TRBV27	TRBJ2-7	.	.	CASSLGLSSYEQYF	TGTGCCAGCAGTTTAGGACTAAGCTCCTACGAGCAGTACTTC
TRBV5-1	TRBJ2-3	TRBD1	.	CASSLGRGLDTQYF	TGCGCCAGCAGCTTGGGCAGGGGGCTGGATACGCAGTATTTT
TRBV29-1	TRBJ2-1	TRBD2	few	CSSQSGTSDDRSYNEQFF	TGCAGCTCCCAATCCGGGACTAGCGACGATCGCTCCTACAATGAGCAGTTCTTC
TRBV5-4	TRBJ2-5	.	.	CASSLDSNQETQYF	TGTGCCAGCAGCTTGGACAGTAACCAAGAGACCCAGTACTTC
TRBV2	TRBJ2-1	.	.	CASSESRSANEQFF	TGTGCCAGCAGTGAATCACGGTCCGCGAATGAGCAGTTCTTC
TRBV7-7	TRBJ2-5	TRBD2	.	CASSAGLVETQYF	TGTGCTAGCAGCGCGGGACTAGTTGAGACCCAGTACTTC
TRBV30	TRBJ2-3	TRBD1	.	CAWAGTGGTDTQYF	TGTGCCTGGGCCGGGACAGGGGGCACAGATACGCAGTATTTT
TRBV19	TRBJ2-1	.	.	CASSISQGSYNEQFF	TGTGCCAGTAGTATCTCTCAGGGGTCCTACAATGAGCAGTTCTTC
TRBV5-1	TRBJ2-3	TRBD2	few	CASKDGGSIDTQYF	TGCGCCAGCAAGGACGGCGGGAGTATAGATACGCAGTATTTT
TRBV29-1	TRBJ1-2	.	.	CSVDGVSQGGDYGYTF	TGCAGCGTTGATGGTGTATCACAGGGCGGCGACTATGGCTACACCTTC
TRBV18	TRBJ2-1	.	.	CASSAQDVGSYNEQFF	TGTGCCAGCTCAGCCCAGGATGTGGGCTCCTACAATGAGCAGTTCTTC
TRBV7-7	TRBJ2-5	.	.	CASSLAVLGPQETQYF	TGTGCCAGCAGCTTAGCCGTGTTGGGGCCACAAGAGACCCAGTACTTC
TRBV7-7	TRBJ2-4	.	few	CASSLASQKGRAKNIQYF	TGTGCCAGCAGCTTAGCGTCTCAAAAAGGGAGGGCCAAAAACATTCAGTACTTC
TRBV27	TRBJ2-7	.	.	CASSLGPGSTYEQYF	TGTGCCAGCAGTTTGGGGCCAGGGTCTACCTACGAGCAGTACTTC
TRBV7-9	TRBJ1-5	.	.	CASSFDSSNQPQHF	TGTGCCAGCAGCTTCGACAGTTCCAATCAGCCCCAGCATTTT
TRBV18	TRBJ1-3	.	few	CASSLNPGSSGNTIYF	TGTGCCAGCTCCTTGAACCCCGGGAGCTCTGGAAACACCATATATTTT
TRBV27	TRBJ1-3	TRBD1	.	CASSRTGVGGNTIYF	TGTGCCAGCAGTCGGACAGGGGTGGGCGGAAACACCATATATTTT
TRBV18	TRBJ2-2	TRBD2	.	CASSPTSGGLTGELFF	TGTGCCAGCTCACCGACTAGCGGGGGCCTCACCGGGGAGCTGTTTTTT
TRBV2	TRBJ2-1	.	.	CASIRTGRYNEQFF	TGTGCCAGCATACGCACAGGAAGATACAATGAGCAGTTCTTC
TRBV2	TRBJ1-5	TRBD1	.	CASSKTGADNQPQHF	TGTGCCAGCAGCAAAACAGGGGCAGACAATCAGCCCCAGCATTTT
TRBV7-2	TRBJ2-3	TRBD2	.	CASSSTSGRGTDTQYF	TGTGCCAGCAGCTCCACTAGCGGGAGGGGCACAGATACGCAGTATTTT